Each of the 27 T cell receptor beta chains below was sequenced from the same sample in a study of neurological immune-mediated disorders. The time point here: technical triplicate 1. In TCRdb, the 5' RACE reads were re-called with MiXCR into one record per CDR3 protein. Among 20,000 to 30,000 distinct CDR3 sequences listed, under 15% were seen once. Material: CD4+ T cells from blood. The receptors derive from a female donor with HTLV-1-associated myelopathy (HAM/TSP).

There are many counts of this clonotype. CDR3: CASSYSTLAGNNEQFF. The DNA for the CDR3 is TGTGCCAGCAGTTACTCGACACTAGCGGGTAACAATGAGCAGTTCTTC. V gene TRBV6-6 combines with J gene TRBJ2-1; 9 nucleotides agree with TRBD2. The CDR3 has 16 residues. Germline V gives CDR1 MNHNY, CDR2 SVGAGI (reference sequence). Trimming removed 0 bases from V and 5 bases from J; junction bases left unmatched: 5.

Many counts were recorded for this clonotype. V usage is TRBV7-2 and J usage is TRBJ2-7; tentatively, D is TRBD1 (6 bases). In germline, CDR1 is SGHTA, CDR2 FQGNSA. Trimming shortened V by 5 bases and J by 7 bases, and 18 bases separated the two germline ends. CDR3 size: 14 residues. CDR3 coding DNA: TGTGCCAGCAGCCCTGAGATTGCCCAGGGGGAGCAGTACTTC. It translates to CASSPEIAQGEQYF.

Of note for this clonotype: The missing conserved phenylalanine or tryptophan at the end of this CDR3 makes a read error likely. The V and J genes are TRBV7-9 and TRBJ2-7; tentatively, D is TRBD1 (5 bases). The CDR3 has 12 residues. V lost 2 bases and J 6 bases, leaving 8 bases between the germline ends. CDR1 SEHNR and CDR2 FQNEAQ come from the germline V gene (reference sequence). In nucleotides, the CDR3 is TGTGCCAGCAGCTTAATAGGGGCCGAGCAGTACATC. It encodes CASSLIGAEQYI.

V and J are TRBV20-1 and TRBJ1-6; D possibly corresponds to TRBD1 (5 bases). The length of the CDR3 is 13 residues. The germline V and J ends were trimmed by 2 bases and 6 bases, with 8 bases remaining between them. Germline loops: CDR1 DFQATT, CDR2 SNEGSKA (reference sequence). CDR3 sequence reads: CSARSGGNSPLHF. CDR3 bases: TGCAGTGCTAGATCGGGGGGTAATTCACCCCTCCACTTT.

The chain recombines TRBV12-3 or TRBV12-4 with TRBJ1-2; tentatively, D is TRBD1 (5 bases). CDR3 length equals 14 residues. V was shortened by 2 bases and J by 7 bases, with 14 bases between the two germline ends. The CDR3 region is CASSLRGKGVGYTF. The CDR3 nucleotides read TGTGCCAGCAGTTTAAGGGGAAAAGGGGTTGGCTACACCTTC.

There are many counts of this clonotype. The V and J genes are TRBV5-1 and TRBJ2-7; D unresolved. Trimming removed 0 bases from V and 4 bases from J, with 11 bases in between. The CDR3 runs to 14 residues. Germline CDR1 SGHRS, CDR2 YFSETQ. CDR3 bases: TGCGCCAGCAGCTTGGGGAATTCCGTTTACGAGCAGTACTTC. This encodes CASSLGNSVYEQYF.

This clonotype was observed many times. The V and J genes are TRBV20-1 and TRBJ1-3; D is possibly TRBD1 (5 bases). The CDR3 consists of 14 residues. CDR1 is DFQATT, CDR2 SNEGSKA, per germline (reference sequence). V gave up 0 bases and J gave up 6 bases, with 12 bases separating them. The CDR3 sequence is CSAREGEGKNTIYF. CDR3 sequence (DNA): TGCAGTGCTAGAGAAGGGGAAGGGAAAAACACCATATATTTT.

This clonotype was observed many times. J is TRBJ2-5 and V is TRBV9; TRBD2 might be the D (6 bases). The germline V gene encodes CDR1 SGDLS and CDR2 YYNGEE. V dropped 4 bases and J dropped 3 bases, with 19 bases sitting between them. The CDR3 extends over 16 amino acids. The chain's CDR3 is CASSPGPDRGKETQYF. Here the CDR3 DNA reads TGTGCCAGCAGCCCAGGACCAGACCGGGGGAAAGAGACCCAGTACTTC.

This clonotype was seen repeatedly, ten times or more. CDR3 DNA: TGCAGTGCTAGGATCGACGTGCGGGGCAGAGACAATGAGCAGTTCTTC. Translated, it gives CSARIDVRGRDNEQFF. This sequence joins TRBV20-1 and TRBJ2-1, with D tentatively TRBD2 (6 bases). The CDR3 is 16 residues long. V shed 3 bases and J shed 5 bases, with 20 bases lying between them. Looked up from germline, CDR1 is DFQATT and CDR2 is SNEGSKA (reference sequence).

This clonotype was counted many times. The CDR3 region has the DNA TGTGCCAGCAGTGGCCCTGGACAGGGCACTGAAGCTTTCTTT. Protein sequence: CASSGPGQGTEAFF. The gene calls are TRBV25-1 and TRBJ1-1, with 8 bases fitting TRBD1. There are 14 residues in the CDR3. J gave up 4 bases and V 4 bases, and 5 bases lay outside the gene matches. The germline V gene has CDR1 MGHDK and CDR2 SYGVNS.

In its sample, this clonotype was seen many times. The chain carries TRBV18 and TRBJ2-5, with TRBD1 matching 8 bases. J gave up 5 bases and V 3 bases, and 2 bases lay outside the gene matches. Per germline, CDR1 KGHSH and CDR2 LQKENI. CDR3 length equals 13 residues. This CDR3 reads CASSPRQGETQYF. The CDR3 DNA sequence: TGTGCCAGCTCACCCAGACAGGGGGAGACCCAGTACTTC.

Ten or more counts support this clonotype. The chain is built from TRBV5-1 and TRBJ2-1; maybe TRBD1 (5 bases). Germline V gene data show CDR1 as SGHRS and CDR2 as YFSETQ. Trimming pared 0 bases from V and 9 bases from J, leaving 13 bases between. The CDR3 spans 14 residues. The DNA for the CDR3 is TGCGCCAGCAGCTTGGGGGGCGCGAGTGGTGAGCAGTTCTTC. This sequence encodes CASSLGGASGEQFF.

There are many counts of this clonotype. This chain uses TRBV6-2 or TRBV6-3 with TRBJ2-1, with D perhaps being TRBD1 or TRBD2 (5 bases each). This CDR3 has 11 amino acids. V lost 7 bases, J lost 15 bases, and 16 bases lay in between. The germline CDR1 and CDR2 sequences are MNHEY and SVGEGT. As DNA, the CDR3 is TGTGCCAGCACCGACCGGGACGACCCGTTCTTC. Translation gives CASTDRDDPFF.

This clonotype has at least ten counts. The chain carries TRBV6-2 or TRBV6-3 and TRBJ2-7; no clear D. The CDR3 loop spans 15 amino acids. The V gene lost 2 bases and the J gene lost 2 bases, with 13 bases spanning the gap. The germline V gene encodes CDR1 MNHEY and CDR2 SVGEGT. CDR3 coding DNA: TGTGCCAGCAGTTACCCTGAGGCTGCAACCTACGAGCAGTACTTC. Translating it yields CASSYPEAATYEQYF.

This clonotype is categorized as medium-sized. The chain is built from TRBV7-2 and TRBJ2-7, with D perhaps TRBD2 (6 bases). This CDR3 region has 16 residues. V was cut by 0 bases and J by 0 bases, with 12 bases left in between. The V gene's germline CDR1 is SGHTA and CDR2 FQGNSA. The CDR3 loop reads CASSLAGGASSYEQYF. CDR3 coding DNA: TGTGCCAGCAGCTTAGCGGGCGGGGCGAGCTCCTACGAGCAGTACTTC. Together with reference TRBV7-2 and TRBJ2-7, the CDR3 gives the full variable domain: GAGVSQSPSNKVTEKGKDVELRCDPISGHTALYWYRQSLGQGLEFLIYFQGNSAPDKSGLPSDRFSAERTGGSVSTLTIQRTQQEDSAVYLCASSLAGGASSYEQYFGPGTRLTVT.

This clonotype was detected ten times or more. This chain links TRBV20-1 with TRBJ2-7; D may be TRBD2 (5 bases). CDR1 and CDR2 from the germline V gene are DFQATT and SNEGSKA (reference sequence). Trimming pared 2 bases from V and 1 base from J, leaving 12 bases between. This CDR3 has 14 amino acids. The CDR3 is CSARSTEGSYEQYF. The CDR3 DNA is TGCAGTGCTAGATCGACTGAGGGTTCCTACGAGCAGTACTTC.

This clonotype was observed at least ten times. This chain joins TRBV7-2 and TRBJ2-2, with TRBD2 identical over 12 bases. CDR3 length equals 16 residues. Germline CDR1 and CDR2: SGHTA and FQGNSA. Germline trimming cut 5 bases from V and 8 bases from J; bases unmatched to any gene: 9. CDR3 DNA: TGTGCCAGCAGCCCCCGAACTAGCGGGGGGTCTGGGGAGCTGTTTTTT. It is translated as CASSPRTSGGSGELFF. The variable domain in full, with the rest retrieved from reference TRBV7-2 and TRBJ2-2, is GAGVSQSPSNKVTEKGKDVELRCDPISGHTALYWYRQSLGQGLEFLIYFQGNSAPDKSGLPSDRFSAERTGGSVSTLTIQRTQQEDSAVYLCASSPRTSGGSGELFFGEGSRLTVL.

This clonotype was picked up many times. This chain joins TRBV11-2 and TRBJ2-1; 15 bases match TRBD2. CDR1 is SGHAT, CDR2 FQNNGV, per germline. V shed 5 bases and J 6 bases; nucleotides not matched to a gene: 2. This CDR3 has 15 residues. This CDR3 is CASSRTSGRVNEQFF. In nucleotides, the CDR3 is TGTGCCAGCAGCCGGACTAGCGGGAGGGTCAATGAGCAGTTCTTC.

This clonotype has a count of ten or more. This chain links TRBV5-1 with TRBJ2-7, with D possibly matching TRBD1 (6 bases). Looked up from germline, CDR1 is SGHRS and CDR2 is YFSETQ. Trimming removed 3 bases from V and 5 bases from J, with 12 bases in between. This CDR3 has 13 amino acids. CDR3 residues: CASSWDNFNEQYF. DNA for the CDR3: TGCGCCAGCAGCTGGGACAACTTCAACGAGCAGTACTTC.

This clonotype was seen at least ten times. This rearrangement joins TRBV4-1 to TRBJ2-5; the match to TRBD1 covers 7 bases. Germline CDR1 is MGHRA and CDR2 is YSYEKL. V shed 0 bases and J 5 bases; nucleotides not matched to a gene: 3. This CDR3 comprises 14 residues. Here the CDR3 DNA reads TGCGCCAGCAGCCAAGAACACAGGGGTGAGACCCAGTACTTC. It specifies CASSQEHRGETQYF.

This clonotype was recorded at least ten times. The V and J genes are TRBV7-3 and TRBJ2-1; either TRBD1 or TRBD2 may fit D (5 bases each). The germline CDR1 and CDR2 sequences are SGHTA and FQGTGA. Trimming shortened V by 5 bases and J by 8 bases, and 13 bases separated the two germline ends. The length of the CDR3 is 13 residues. The CDR3 DNA reads TGTGCCAGCAGCCCAAGTAGGGGAGATGAGCAGTTCTTC. It translates to CASSPSRGDEQFF.

This clonotype was detected ten times or more. This chain joins TRBV6-5 and TRBJ1-1; 11 bases fit TRBD1. With 5 bases clipped from V and 6 bases from J, the junction kept 2 bases outside the gene matches. The CDR3 contains 13 residues. Germline CDR1 MNHEY, CDR2 SVGAGI. The CDR3 DNA reads TGTGCCAGCAGTCCGGGACAGGGGGCTGAAGCTTTCTTT. It specifies CASSPGQGAEAFF.

This clonotype was observed at least ten times. This rearrangement joins TRBV9 to TRBJ2-1; 10 nucleotides match TRBD1. The CDR3 extends over 15 amino acids. V was pared by 4 bases and J by 5 bases, with 6 bases of the junction left unmatched. The germline gives CDR1 SGDLS, CDR2 YYNGEE. CDR3 sequence: CASSPWTGGNNEQFF. The CDR3 DNA reads TGTGCCAGCAGCCCGTGGACAGGGGGAAACAATGAGCAGTTCTTC.

This clonotype was seen ten or more times. This sequence joins TRBV24-1 and TRBJ2-7; perhaps TRBD2 as D (5 bases). Germline CDR1 and CDR2: KGHDR and SFDVKD. The ends were cut back, 4 bases at V and 4 bases at J, with 10 bases in the middle. The CDR3 runs 13 residues. As DNA, the CDR3 is TGTGCCACCAGTGACGCGGGCCTATACGAGCAGTACTTC. This sequence encodes CATSDAGLYEQYF.

The table lists this clonotype with many counts. The V call is TRBV9, the J call TRBJ2-6, with 10 bases that match TRBD1. The CDR3 totals 18 residues. V lost 3 bases to trimming and J lost 0 bases; unmatched junction nucleotides: 6. Looked up from germline, CDR1 is SGDLS and CDR2 is YYNGEE. The CDR3 protein is CASSALTGGTSGANVLTF. The CDR3, as DNA: TGTGCCAGCAGCGCCCTGACAGGGGGCACCTCTGGGGCCAACGTCCTGACTTTC.

The chain uses TRBV2 and TRBJ1-1, with 8 nucleotides matching TRBD1. The CDR3 has 11 residues. Trimming removed 6 bases from V and 7 bases from J; junction bases left unmatched: 1. The germline gives CDR1 SNHLY, CDR2 FYNNEI. The CDR3 spells CASRTGVEAFF. CDR3 DNA: TGTGCCAGCAGGACAGGGGTTGAAGCTTTCTTT.

The chain uses TRBV18 and TRBJ2-2; D possibly matches TRBD1 or TRBD2 (5 bases each). The V end was cut by 2 bases, the J end by 8 bases, with 12 bases between. This CDR3 spans 14 amino acids. CDR1 is KGHSH, CDR2 LQKENI, per germline. The CDR3 loop reads CASSPSEGTGELFF. For the CDR3, the DNA is TGTGCCAGCTCACCATCCGAGGGGACGGGGGAGCTGTTTTTT.